These T cell receptor beta chains were read from a single sample in a study of shared clonotypes between healthy human individuals. Clones were read by immunoSEQ multiplex PCR, and TCRdb kept only the in-frame ones, dropping some. The sample consists of 190,000 or so clones, around 63% of them appearing once. Material: memory CD4+ T cells sorted from blood. Receptors originate from a man under 40 in good health. Both conserved end residues are part of each CDR3. A D gene is named only where the DNA matches it firmly. Clone size is given for some rows only: seen once, a few or many times, or a class if the clone is expanded.

d_call clone_size j_call v_call cdr3_nt cdr3_aa
NA NA TRBJ2-4 TRBV7-9 TGTGCCAGCAGCGGGTCTCGGGGGGCCAAAAACATTCAGTACTTC CASSGSRGAKNIQYF
TRBD1 NA TRBJ2-5 TRBV27 TGTGCCAGCAGTTCGACAGGGATCCCGCAAGAGACCCAGTACTTC CASSSTGIPQETQYF
NA NA TRBJ1-1 TRBV20-1 TGCAGTGCTAAAGAGCCCACTGAAGCTTTCTTT CSAKEPTEAFF
NA NA TRBJ2-2 TRBV9 TGTGCCAGCAGCCCGGGGTTCAACACCGGGGAGCTGTTTTTT CASSPGFNTGELFF
NA once TRBJ1-1 TRBV2 TGTGCCAGCAGTGTAGGGGAGGGGACTGAAGCTTTCTTT CASSVGEGTEAFF
TRBD2 NA TRBJ2-1 TRBV30 TGTGCGGTGACTAGCGGGGCCCGGGAGCAGTTCTTC CAVTSGAREQFF
NA NA TRBJ1-4 TRBV6-1 TGTGCCAGCAGTGAACAAGGGGGTGGAGGTGAAAAACTGTTTTTT CASSEQGGGGEKLFF
NA NA TRBJ1-1 TRBV20-1 TGCAGTGTAAAGGCAGGGGTGAGAGCTTTCTTT CSVKAGVRAFF
TRBD2 NA TRBJ2-3 TRBV5-1 TGCGCCAGCAGCCTGAGCGGGAGTTCAGATACGCAGTATTTT CASSLSGSSDTQYF
NA once TRBJ1-1 TRBV13 TGTGCCAGCAGCCATAGACTATCAGGGGTGGGCACTGAAGCTTTCTTT CASSHRLSGVGTEAFF
NA NA TRBJ1-5 TRBV11-2 TGTGCCAGCAGCCTGACAAGTAAGGATCCCCAGCATTTT CASSLTSKDPQHF
NA NA TRBJ2-1 TRBV5-1 TGCGCCAGCAGCTTTAGCTTAAGCTCCTACAATGAGCAGTTCTTC CASSFSLSSYNEQFF
NA NA TRBJ1-5 TRBV27 TGTGCCAGCAGTTTAGTCGGCCAGCCCCAGCATTTT CASSLVGQPQHF
TRBD1 once TRBJ1-2 TRBV27 TGTGCCAGCAGTCCGGGCCGGGACAGGGTGTCCTATGGCTACACCTTC CASSPGRDRVSYGYTF